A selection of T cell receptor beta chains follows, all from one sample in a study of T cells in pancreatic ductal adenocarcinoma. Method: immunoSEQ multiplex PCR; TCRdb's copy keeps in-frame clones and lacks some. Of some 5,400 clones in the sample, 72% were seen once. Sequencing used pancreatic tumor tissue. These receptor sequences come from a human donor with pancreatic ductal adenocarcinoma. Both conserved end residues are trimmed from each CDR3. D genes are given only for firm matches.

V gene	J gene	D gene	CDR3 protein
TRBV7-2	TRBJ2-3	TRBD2	ASGAGVKDTQY
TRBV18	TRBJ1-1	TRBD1	ASSEVRGVEAF
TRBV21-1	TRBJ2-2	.	ASSSDRVGSTGELF
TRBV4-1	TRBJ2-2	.	ASSQVSSLTGELF
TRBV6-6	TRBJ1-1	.	ASRQGLNTEAF
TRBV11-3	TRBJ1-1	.	ASSAGGWQNTEAF
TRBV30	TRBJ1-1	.	AGFPGQGGTEAF
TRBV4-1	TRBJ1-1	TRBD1	ASSQDQGAVAEAF
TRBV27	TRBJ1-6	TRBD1	ASSIGTGVNSPLH
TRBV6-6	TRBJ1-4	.	ASSLLGLTNEKLF
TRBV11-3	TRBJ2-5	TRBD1	ASSSARGQGVQETQY
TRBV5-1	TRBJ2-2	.	ASSFSAVANTGELF
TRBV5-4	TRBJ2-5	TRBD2	ASNLASGGGQETQY
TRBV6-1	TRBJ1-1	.	ASSEWGHRGAF
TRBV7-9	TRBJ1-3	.	ASRLATGNTIY
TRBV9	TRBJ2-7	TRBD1	ASSVFGQGEQY
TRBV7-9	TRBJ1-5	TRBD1	ASSLDRVGPLGNQPQH
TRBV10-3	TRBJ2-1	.	AIEGSGVESPGGYNEQF
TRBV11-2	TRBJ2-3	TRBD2	ASSLGLAAQADTQY
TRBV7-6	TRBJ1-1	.	ASSRGGAKETEAF
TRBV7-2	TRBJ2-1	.	ASKPPGDNEQF
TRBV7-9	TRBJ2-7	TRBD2	ASSFGTSGAYEQY
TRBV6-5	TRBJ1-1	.	ASSTGGGRPEAF
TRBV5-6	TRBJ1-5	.	ASSLVGSNQPQH
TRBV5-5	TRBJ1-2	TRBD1	ASSFQMDRTLAGYT
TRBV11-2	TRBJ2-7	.	ASSSDRSYEQY
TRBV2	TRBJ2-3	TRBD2	ASSSPSGPPLDTQY
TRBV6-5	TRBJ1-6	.	ASSYRQGNSPLH
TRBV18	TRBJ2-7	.	ASSPLRGPYEQY
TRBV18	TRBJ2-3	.	ASSPTGTDTQY
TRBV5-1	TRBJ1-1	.	ASSLVASPEAF
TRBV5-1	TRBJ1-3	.	ASSPGGSGNTIY
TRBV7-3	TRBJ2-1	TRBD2	ASSQRLAGDNEQF
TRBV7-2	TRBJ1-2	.	ASSLALGRNYGYT
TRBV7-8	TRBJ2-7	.	ASSLRAGPYEQY
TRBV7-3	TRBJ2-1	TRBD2	ASSLSRAGYSEQF
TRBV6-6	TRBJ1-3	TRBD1	ASSSMGQGGNTIY
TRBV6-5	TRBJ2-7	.	ASSYSTAGNAYEQY
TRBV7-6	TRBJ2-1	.	ASSLTGDNEQF
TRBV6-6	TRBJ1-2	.	ASTPDRLYGYT
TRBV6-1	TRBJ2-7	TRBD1	ASSHGQGYEQY
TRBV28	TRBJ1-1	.	ASSRTATEAF
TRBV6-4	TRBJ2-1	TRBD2	ASSPIAGGGRNEQF
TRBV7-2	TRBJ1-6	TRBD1	ASSPPGQGGSSPLH
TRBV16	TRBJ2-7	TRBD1	ASSRDRASEQY
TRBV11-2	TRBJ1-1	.	ASSLGTVEAF